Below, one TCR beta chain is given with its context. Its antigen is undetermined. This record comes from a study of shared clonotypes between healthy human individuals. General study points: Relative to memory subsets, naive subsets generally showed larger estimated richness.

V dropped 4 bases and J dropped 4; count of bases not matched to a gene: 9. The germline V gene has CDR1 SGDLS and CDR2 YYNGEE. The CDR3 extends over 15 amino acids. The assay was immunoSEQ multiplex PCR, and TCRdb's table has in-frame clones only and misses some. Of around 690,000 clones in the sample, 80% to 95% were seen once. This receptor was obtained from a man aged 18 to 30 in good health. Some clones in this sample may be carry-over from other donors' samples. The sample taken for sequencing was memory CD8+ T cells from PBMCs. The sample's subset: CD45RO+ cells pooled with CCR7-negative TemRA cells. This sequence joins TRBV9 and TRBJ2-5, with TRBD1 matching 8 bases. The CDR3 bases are TGTGCCAGCAGCTCTACTGACAGGGGACTAGAGACCCAGTACTTC. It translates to CASSSTDRGLETQYF.